This TCR beta chain derives from a study of T cell repertoires in cytomegalovirus infection. Study observations and caveats: There were carriers of CMV plus the relevant HLA, and cumulative public TCR beta family frequency identified them.

CDR1 and CDR2 (germline): LNHDA, SQIVND (reference sequence). The CDR3 is 15 residues long. V was trimmed by 6 bases and J by 0 bases, leaving 12 bases between them. Of note for this clonotype: The antigen remains unidentified.

TCRdb used MiXCR to reprocess the reads, holding one entry per CDR3 protein. The sample holds around 130,000 distinct CDR3 sequences, 20% to 30% seen once. The sequencing input was PBMCs, sequenced either directly or after in vitro stimulation (not recorded which). The receptor comes from a human donor in good health (CMV status not recorded). Some clones in this sample may be carry-over from other donors' samples. The chain has TRBV19 and TRBJ2-1, with D unclear. The CDR3 loop reads CASRMTSSSYNEQFF. The CDR3 DNA reads as TGTGCCAGTAGGATGACATCCAGCTCCTACAATGAGCAGTTCTTC.